This TCR beta chain was recovered during a study of T cells in Graves' hyperthyroidism and ophthalmopathy. Study-level points and caveats: Blood samples included most of the expanded thyroid clonotypes exceeding 0.001.

The study enrolled patients aged 18 to 65 with newly diagnosed hyperthyroidism of under 2 months' duration. The V gene's germline CDR1 is KGHDR and CDR2 SFDVKD. Trimming took 3 bases from V and 5 from J, leaving 15 bases between them. The CDR3 contains 15 residues. This clonotype was counted between two and nine times. Its matching antigen is unknown. RNA transcripts provided the source from which TCR beta CDR3 regions were amplified. The primer set for the first-round RT-PCR of the TCR CDR3 was HTBI. Each CDR3 protein gets one entry after TCRdb re-called the multiplex PCR reads with MiXCR. The data show 600,000 or so distinct CDR3 sequences, with roughly 15% seen just once and 3% to 4.5% held by the top ten.

The chain joins TRBV24-1 to TRBJ2-5; the D call may be TRBD1 or TRBD2 (5 bases each). The TCR was taken from a woman aged 25 to 39 with Graves' hyperthyroidism. The source material was blood. CDR3 protein: CATSDPGTGKETQYF. In DNA, the CDR3 is TGTGCCACCAGTGATCCCGGGACGGGGAAGGAGACCCAGTACTTC.